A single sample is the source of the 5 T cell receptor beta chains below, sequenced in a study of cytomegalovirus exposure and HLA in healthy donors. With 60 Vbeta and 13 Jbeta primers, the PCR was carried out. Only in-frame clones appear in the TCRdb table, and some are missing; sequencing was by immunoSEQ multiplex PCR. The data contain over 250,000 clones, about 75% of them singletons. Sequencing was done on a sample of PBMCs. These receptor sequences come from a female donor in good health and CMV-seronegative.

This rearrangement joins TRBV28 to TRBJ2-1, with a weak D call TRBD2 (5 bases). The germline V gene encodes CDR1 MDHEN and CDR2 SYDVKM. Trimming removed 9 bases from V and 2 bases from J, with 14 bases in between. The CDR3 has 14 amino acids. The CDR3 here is CARPKRHPYNEQFF. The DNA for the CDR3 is TGTGCCAGACCCAAGCGGCACCCCTACAATGAGCAGTTCTTC.

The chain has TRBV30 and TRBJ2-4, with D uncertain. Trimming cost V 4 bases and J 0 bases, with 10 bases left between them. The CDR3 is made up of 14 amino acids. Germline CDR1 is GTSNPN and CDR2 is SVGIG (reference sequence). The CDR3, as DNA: TGTGCCTGGATGTCAGTTTTAGCCAAAAACATTCAGTACTTC. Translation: CAWMSVLAKNIQYF. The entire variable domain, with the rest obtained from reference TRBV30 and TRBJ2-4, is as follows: SQTIHQWPATLVQPVGSPLSLECTVEGTSNPNLYWYRQAAGRGLQLLFYSVGIGQISSEVPQNLSASRPQDRQFILSSKKLLLSDSGFYLCAWMSVLAKNIQYFGAGTRLSVL.

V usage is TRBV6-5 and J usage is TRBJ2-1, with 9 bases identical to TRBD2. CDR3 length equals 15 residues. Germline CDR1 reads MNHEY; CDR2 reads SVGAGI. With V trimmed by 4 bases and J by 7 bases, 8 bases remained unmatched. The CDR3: CASSFPGLAANEQFF. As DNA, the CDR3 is TGTGCCAGCAGTTTCCCGGGACTAGCCGCAAATGAGCAGTTCTTC.

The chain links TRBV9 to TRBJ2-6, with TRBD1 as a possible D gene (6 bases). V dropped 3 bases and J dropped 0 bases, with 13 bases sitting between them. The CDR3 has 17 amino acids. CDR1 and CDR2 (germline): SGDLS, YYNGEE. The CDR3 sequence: CASSAQTGGSGANVLTF. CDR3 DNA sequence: TGTGCCAGCAGCGCACAGACAGGAGGCTCTGGGGCCAACGTCCTGACTTTC.

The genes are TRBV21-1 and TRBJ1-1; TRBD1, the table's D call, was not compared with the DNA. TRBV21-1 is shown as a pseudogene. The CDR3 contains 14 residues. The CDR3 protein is CASSSQGSNTEAFF. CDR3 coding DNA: TGTGCCAGCAGCAGCCAGGGGTCGAACACTGAAGCTTTCTTT.